Listed here are 29 T cell receptor beta chains from one sample, sequenced in a study of PD-1 blockade in classical Hodgkin lymphoma. Time point given: cycle 4 day 1 (C4D1), after more than five weeks of nivolumab. All the patients suffered relapse after autologous stem cell transplantation, and brentuximab vedotin exposure differed. TCRdb keeps only in-frame clones here, not all; method: immunoSEQ multiplex PCR. The sample records 100,000 or so clones, just over 90% being singletons. The source was peripheral blood mononuclear cells (PBMCs), collected before the fourth cycle of nivolumab. These receptors all stem from a human donor with classical Hodgkin lymphoma.

This clone was seen a single time. The genes are TRBV27 and TRBJ1-5; D unclear. V was clipped by 3 bases and J by 0 bases, with 15 bases between them. This CDR3 has 17 residues. Germline V lookup: CDR1 MNHEY, CDR2 SMNVEV (reference sequence). This CDR3 reads CASSFRPPSPSNQPQHF. The CDR3 DNA follows: TGTGCCAGCAGTTTTAGGCCTCCTTCCCCTAGCAATCAGCCCCAGCATTTT.

The V and J genes are TRBV11-2 and TRBJ2-1, with 14 bases lining up with TRBD2. The length of the CDR3 is 16 residues. The V gene end was trimmed by 5 bases and the J gene end by 7 bases; junction bases not matched to a gene: 7. Looked up from germline, CDR1 is SGHAT and CDR2 is FQNNGV. The CDR3 coding sequence is TGTGCCAGCAGCGCCTTGACTAGCGGGGGGGGTAATGAGCAGTTCTTC. Translation gives CASSALTSGGGNEQFF.

This clone was recorded only once. The chain has TRBV29-1 and TRBJ2-2; possibly TRBD2 for D (5 bases). CDR1 is SQVTM and CDR2 is ANQGSEA in the germline V gene. With 5 bases removed from V and 4 bases from J, the gap between germline ends came to 14 bases. The CDR3 has 14 amino acids. The CDR3 DNA reads as TGCAGCGTTACATACTCTGGACTCACCGGGGAGCTGTTTTTT. Translated, it gives CSVTYSGLTGELFF.

The CDR3 sequence is CASSEGRGLSHSPLHF. Written as DNA, the CDR3 is TGTGCCAGCAGTGAAGGGAGGGGCCTATCCCATTCACCCCTCCACTTT. The V call is TRBV2, the J call TRBJ1-6, with D possibly TRBD1 on 5 matching bases. The CDR3 sequence is 16 residues long. Germline V lookup: CDR1 SNHLY, CDR2 FYNNEI. The V and J ends lost 1 base and 8 bases respectively, with 15 bases between them. The variable domain in full, completed from reference TRBV2 and TRBJ1-6, reads EPEVTQTPSHQVTQMGQEVILRCVPISNHLYFYWYRQILGQKVEFLVSFYNNEISEKSEIFDDQFSVERPDGSNFTLKIRSTKLEDSAMYFCASSEGRGLSHSPLHFGNGTRLTVT.

The CDR3 loop is CASSQESTGHTEAFF. The CDR3 bases are TGCGCCAGCAGCCAAGAGTCCACAGGGCACACTGAAGCTTTCTTT. The chain joins TRBV4-1 to TRBJ1-1; TRBD1 is a possible D gene (6 bases). The CDR3 is 15 residues long. With 0 bases removed from V and 3 bases from J, the gap between germline ends came to 11 bases. CDR1 and CDR2 (germline): MGHRA, YSYEKL.

The chain carries TRBV14 and TRBJ1-3; unclear D gene. The CDR3 contains 14 residues. The V and J ends lost 2 bases and 3 bases respectively, with 8 bases between them. The germline V gene encodes CDR1 SGHDN and CDR2 FVKESK. CDR3 sequence reads: CASSQRLDGNTIYF. As DNA, the CDR3 is TGTGCCAGCAGCCAAAGACTTGATGGAAACACCATATATTTT.

The chain links TRBV5-6 to TRBJ2-7, with a weak D call TRBD2 (5 bases). Trimming left V 0 bases short and J 3 bases short, with 10 bases between. Germline CDR1 is SGHDT and CDR2 is YYEEEE. The CDR3 length is 14 residues. The CDR3 sequence: CASSLAARGYEQYF. Written as DNA, the CDR3 is TGTGCCAGCAGCTTGGCCGCCCGGGGCTACGAGCAGTACTTC.

The J gene is TRBJ1-1, the V gene TRBV9; perhaps TRBD1 as D (5 bases). Trimming removed 0 bases from V and 7 bases from J, with 16 bases in between. The germline V gene encodes CDR1 SGDLS and CDR2 YYNGEE. The CDR3 runs 15 residues. The chain's CDR3 is CASSVARVPGGEAFF. CDR3 bases: TGTGCCAGCAGCGTAGCTCGGGTACCGGGGGGTGAAGCTTTCTTT.

The rearrangement uses TRBV5-6 and TRBJ1-2; perhaps TRBD1 as D (5 bases). CDR3 length: 15 residues. The germline V gene has CDR1 SGHDT and CDR2 YYEEEE. V lost 0 bases and J 3 bases, leaving 12 bases between the germline ends. CDR3 in amino acids: CASSLEPSGDYGYTF. In DNA, the CDR3 is TGTGCCAGCAGCTTGGAGCCGTCGGGGGACTATGGCTACACCTTC.

This chain links TRBV11-3 with TRBJ1-1, with 7 nucleotides matching TRBD1. This CDR3 is 13 amino acids long. V shed 7 bases and J 6 bases; nucleotides not matched to a gene: 8. Germline V gives CDR1 SGHNT, CDR2 YENEEA. The CDR3 nucleotides are TGTGCCAGCACTTCGGGAGGGGGCCCTGAAGCTTTCTTT. Translated: CASTSGGGPEAFF.

The genes are TRBV29-1 and TRBJ2-5; 9 nucleotides match TRBD2. This CDR3 spans 14 amino acids. With V trimmed by 4 bases and J by 2 bases, 5 bases remained unmatched. The germline gives CDR1 SQVTM, CDR2 ANQGSEA. CDR3 amino acids: CSVVRLAVQETQYF. CDR3 sequence (DNA): TGCAGCGTTGTGAGACTAGCGGTGCAAGAGACCCAGTACTTC.

V usage is TRBV4-3 and J usage is TRBJ2-1, with D maybe TRBD2 (6 bases). V shed 1 base and J shed 5 bases, with 15 bases lying between them. Germline V gene lookup returns CDR1 LGHNA and CDR2 YSLEER. The CDR3 has 16 residues. The chain's CDR3 is CASSQGGGKAHNEQFF. For the CDR3, the DNA is TGCGCCAGCAGCCAAGGTGGCGGGAAAGCTCACAATGAGCAGTTCTTC.

V usage is TRBV11-2 and J usage is TRBJ2-1; D is unresolved. V was trimmed by 6 bases and J by 7 bases, leaving 10 bases between them. In germline, CDR1 is SGHAT, CDR2 FQNNGV. The CDR3 spans 12 residues. CDR3 protein: CASRTLVNEQFF. CDR3 nucleotides: TGTGCCAGCAGGACTCTAGTAAATGAGCAGTTCTTC.

This chain joins TRBV6-6 and TRBJ1-4; D possibly corresponds to TRBD1 (6 bases). The CDR3 sequence is 14 residues long. Germline V gene data show CDR1 as MNHNY and CDR2 as SVGAGI (reference sequence). Deletions cut 5 bases from V and 8 bases from J, with 15 bases between. The DNA of the CDR3 is TGTGCCAGCAGTGTGGTGGGGGGCGTGGAAAAACTGTTTTTT. Protein: CASSVVGGVEKLFF.

This rearrangement joins TRBV13 to TRBJ1-5, with no clear D. The germline V and J ends were trimmed by 0 bases and 5 bases, with 2 bases remaining between them. This CDR3 has 12 residues. Germline CDR1 reads PRHDT; CDR2 reads FYEKMQ (reference sequence). The CDR3 reads CASSLGHQPQHF. CDR3 bases: TGTGCCAGCAGCTTAGGCCATCAGCCCCAGCATTTT. Looking up the rest from reference TRBV13 and TRBJ1-5 gives the full variable domain: AAGVIQSPRHLIKEKRETATLKCYPIPRHDTVYWYQQGPGQDPQFLISFYEKMQSDKGSIPDRFSAQQFSDYHSELNMSSLELGDSALYFCASSLGHQPQHFGDGTRLSIL.

V gene TRBV4-1 combines with J gene TRBJ1-2; 9 bases align to TRBD1. There are 14 residues in the CDR3. After removal of 4 bases from V and 2 bases from J, the junction contained 2 bases not matched to a gene. Germline CDR1 reads MGHRA; CDR2 reads YSYEKL. The CDR3 protein is CASSPGQGNYGYTF. The CDR3 DNA reads as TGCGCCAGCAGCCCGGGACAGGGAAACTATGGCTACACCTTC.

This chain connects TRBV5-1 to TRBJ2-7; 9 bases are shared with TRBD1. Looked up from germline, CDR1 is SGHRS and CDR2 is YFSETQ. The junction had 6 bases not matched to a gene; V was cut back by 3 bases and J by 2 bases. This CDR3 spans 15 amino acids. The DNA of the CDR3 is TGCGCCAGCAGCTCAGGACAGGGGCGCGCCTACGAGCAGTACTTC. Translating it yields CASSSGQGRAYEQYF. The whole variable domain, filled in from reference TRBV5-1 and TRBJ2-7, reads KAGVTQTPRYLIKTRGQQVTLSCSPISGHRSVSWYQQTPGQGLQFLFEYFSETQRNKGNFPGRFSGRQFSNSRSEMNVSTLELGDSALYLCASSSGQGRAYEQYFGPGTRLTVT.

The rearrangement uses TRBV19 and TRBJ2-1; 10 nucleotides line up with TRBD2. Germline assignment: CDR1 LNHDA and CDR2 SQIVND (reference sequence). The CDR3 is 15 amino acids. The junction had 2 bases not matched to a gene; V was cut back by 5 bases and J by 1 base. The CDR3, as DNA: TGTGCCAGTAGTCCACTAGCGGGGTCCTACAATGAGCAGTTCTTC. Protein: CASSPLAGSYNEQFF.

The chain is built from TRBV30 and TRBJ1-4; D is unresolved. The germline CDR1 and CDR2 sequences are GTSNPN and SVGIG (reference sequence). The V end lost 2 bases, the J end lost 4 bases, and 8 bases lay between the germline ends. The CDR3 consists of 13 residues. CDR3 sequence (DNA): TGTGCCTGGAGTAGGGCGGATAATGAAAAACTGTTTTTT. This sequence encodes CAWSRADNEKLFF.

The chain combines TRBV28 with TRBJ1-5; D gene ambiguous. The CDR3 runs to 12 residues. From germline, CDR1 is MDHEN and CDR2 SYDVKM. V was clipped by 3 bases and J by 4 bases, with 4 bases between them. CDR3 in DNA: TGTGCCAGCAGTTTTTTGAATCAGCCCCAGCATTTT. Translated, it gives CASSFLNQPQHF.

V gene TRBV27 combines with J gene TRBJ2-5; 8 bases match TRBD2. This CDR3 is built from 17 residues. J lost 3 bases, V lost 5 bases, and 14 bases had no gene match. The germline gives CDR1 MNHEY, CDR2 SMNVEV (reference sequence). CDR3 loop: CASSRGSGDGYEETQYF. The CDR3, as DNA: TGTGCCAGCAGTCGGGGTAGCGGGGATGGTTACGAAGAGACCCAGTACTTC.

The chain joins TRBV7-6 to TRBJ2-7; D is unclear. CDR1 and CDR2 from the germline V gene are SGHVS and FNYEAQ. The V end lost 1 base, the J end lost 0 bases, and 13 bases lay between the germline ends. The CDR3 runs to 16 residues. The CDR3 DNA follows: TGTGCCAGCAGCTTAGTTTCTGACTCAACCTCCTACGAGCAGTACTTC. Amino acid sequence: CASSLVSDSTSYEQYF.

The gene calls are TRBV30 and TRBJ1-2; D not resolved. The CDR3 extends over 11 amino acids. The germline V and J ends were trimmed by 0 bases and 6 bases, with 5 bases remaining between them. The V gene's germline CDR1 is GTSNPN and CDR2 SVGIG (reference sequence). CDR3 sequence reads: CAWSVRDGYTF. Here the CDR3 DNA reads TGTGCCTGGAGTGTAAGGGATGGCTACACCTTC.

This chain joins TRBV4-1 and TRBJ1-5; 8 nucleotides line up with TRBD1. The CDR3 is 15 amino acids. Germline V gene lookup returns CDR1 MGHRA and CDR2 YSYEKL. The J segment lost 3 bases and the V segment lost 5 bases, leaving 6 bases of the junction unmatched. CDR3 DNA: TGCGCCAGCAGCGACGGGGACAGGTTCAATCAGCCCCAGCATTTT. Residues: CASSDGDRFNQPQHF.

The chain joins TRBV6-5 to TRBJ2-7; D gene uncertain. V was cut by 6 bases and J by 3 bases, with 6 bases left in between. The CDR3 contains 11 residues. The germline V gene encodes CDR1 MNHEY and CDR2 SVGAGI. CDR3 nucleotide sequence: TGTGCCAGCAGCCACCTCTACGAGCAGTACTTC. Encoded protein: CASSHLYEQYF.

The chain links TRBV28 to TRBJ1-3; D perhaps matches TRBD1 (5 bases). The CDR3 has 21 amino acids. The germline V gene encodes CDR1 MDHEN and CDR2 SYDVKM. V gave up 1 base and J gave up 8 bases, with 33 bases separating them. The CDR3 DNA reads as TGTGCCAGCAGTTTATTTGGAACAGGCTTGAATCTTCCCCAGCACGGAGACACCATATATTTT. Encoded protein: CASSLFGTGLNLPQHGDTIYF.

The chain links TRBV11-2 to TRBJ1-5, with no clear D. The CDR3 consists of 15 residues. Germline CDR1 is SGHAT and CDR2 is FQNNGV. V was clipped by 5 bases and J by 5 bases, with 16 bases between them. The CDR3 is CASSHGGVADQPQHF. CDR3 sequence (DNA): TGTGCCAGCAGCCACGGAGGAGTGGCGGATCAGCCCCAGCATTTT.

J is TRBJ2-7 and V is TRBV27; a weak D match, TRBD2 (7 bases). CDR1 is MNHEY, CDR2 SMNVEV, per germline (reference sequence). V dropped 3 bases and J dropped 4 bases, with 13 bases sitting between them. This CDR3 contains 14 residues. DNA of the CDR3: TGTGCCAGCAGTTTCGGCGGGGGCCCGTACGAGCAGTACTTC. Translated, it gives CASSFGGGPYEQYF.

The chain carries TRBV6-5 and TRBJ1-2, with 9 bases aligning to TRBD1. The CDR3 is 12 residues long. Losses at the gene ends were 4 bases for V and 7 bases for J; bases not matched to a gene: 1. Germline V lookup: CDR1 MNHEY, CDR2 SVGAGI. DNA for the CDR3: TGTGCCAGCAGTTGGGACAGGGTTGGCTACACCTTC. Protein sequence: CASSWDRVGYTF.